This is a list of T cell receptor beta chains from one sample in a study of shared clonotypes between healthy human individuals. Here immunoSEQ multiplex PCR was the method, and the copy in TCRdb shows in-frame clones only, minus some. The sample yields over 400,000 clones, roughly 80% seen once. Sequencing was performed on PBMCs. These receptors all stem from a woman aged 40 to 55 in good health. Some clones in this sample may be carry-over from other donors' samples. Each CDR3 is given with its conserved first and last residue. A D gene is named only where the DNA matches it firmly. For some rows the clone size is stated as once, few or many, or as a class when expanded; others skip it.

V gene	clone size	CDR3 length	D gene	J gene	CDR3 protein	CDR3 DNA
TRBV5-1	NA	14	NA	TRBJ2-5	CASSPQTSRETQYF	TGCGCCAGCAGCCCTCAGACTAGTAGGGAGACCCAGTACTTC
TRBV7-9	NA	16	NA	TRBJ1-2	CASSPASGVLSDGYTF	TGTGCCAGCAGCCCCGCGTCGGGGGTGTTGAGTGATGGCTACACCTTC
TRBV7-9	NA	12	NA	TRBJ1-2	CASSSINYGYTF	TGTGCCAGCAGCTCCATCAACTATGGCTACACCTTC
TRBV5-1	NA	15	TRBD1	TRBJ1-4	CASSLDRGREEKLFF	TGCGCCAGCAGCTTGGACAGGGGGCGGGAAGAAAAACTGTTTTTT
TRBV28	NA	14	NA	TRBJ2-2	CASSLYRSTGELFF	TGTGCCAGCAGTTTATACAGGAGCACCGGGGAGCTGTTTTTT
TRBV7-7	NA	15	TRBD1	TRBJ2-1	CASSLARTGRNEQFF	TGTGCCAGCAGCTTAGCGAGGACAGGACGAAATGAGCAGTTCTTC
TRBV30	many	16	NA	TRBJ1-1	CAWSNSRVRPNTEAFF	TGTGCCTGGAGTAATTCCAGGGTTAGGCCGAACACTGAAGCTTTCTTT
TRBV7-8	NA	13	NA	TRBJ1-1	CASSLTGWTEAFF	TGTGCCAGCAGCTTAACGGGTTGGACTGAAGCTTTCTTT
TRBV7-2	NA	13	NA	TRBJ2-5	CASSLSRPETQYF	TGTGCCAGCAGCTTATCTAGGCCAGAGACCCAGTACTTC
TRBV29-1	NA	12	NA	TRBJ2-5	CSVWGAGETQYF	TGCAGCGTTTGGGGGGCAGGAGAGACCCAGTACTTC
TRBV7-2	NA	15	TRBD2	TRBJ2-7	CASSQQTSGAYEQYF	TGTGCCAGCAGCCAACAAACTAGCGGGGCCTACGAGCAGTACTTC
TRBV10-3	NA	14	TRBD1	TRBJ2-3	CAITDDRGPDTQYF	TGTGCCATCACCGATGACAGGGGCCCAGATACGCAGTATTTT
TRBV7-2	NA	15	NA	TRBJ1-3	CASSLAVGAGNTIYF	TGTGCCAGCAGCTTAGCAGTAGGGGCTGGAAACACCATATATTTT
TRBV5-1	NA	15	NA	TRBJ2-5	CASSSDSTTPETQYF	TGCGCCAGCAGCTCTGACAGTACTACCCCCGAGACCCAGTACTTC
TRBV19	NA	13	NA	TRBJ2-7	CASTPPGVHEQYF	TGTGCCAGTACCCCCCCCGGGGTCCACGAGCAGTACTTC
TRBV5-1	NA	17	TRBD1	TRBJ2-2	CASLAGQGSPRTGELFF	TGCGCCAGCTTAGCAGGACAGGGCTCTCCGAGGACCGGGGAGCTGTTTTTT